A single sample gave rise to the 16 T cell receptor beta chains below, sequenced in a study of Japanese encephalitis immunity and Zika vaccine responses. For more than five days, PBMCs labeled with CFSE were cultured with peptide pools at 1 ug/mL each. Unfixed live CD56-CD19-CD16-CD3+CD4+ CFSE-low cells were sorted as proliferating CD4 T cells. TCRdb re-analysed the 5' RACE reads in MiXCR, keeping a single row per CDR3 protein. The sample shows 300 to 400 distinct CDR3 sequences, about 4% of them seen only once. Sample: antigen-activated CD4+ T cells from blood, cultured, taken during a Zika inactivated vaccine study. All receptors come from an adult man who received an inactivated Zika virus vaccine.

This clonotype counts as medium-sized. The chain employs TRBV4-3 and TRBJ1-1; no clear D gene. The V gene's germline CDR1 is LGHNA and CDR2 YSLEER. V shed 4 bases and J shed 4 bases, with 13 bases lying between them. The CDR3 has 14 residues. The CDR3: CASSLSEGRTEAFF. In DNA, the CDR3 is TGCGCCAGCAGCCTCTCAGAAGGGCGCACTGAAGCTTTCTTT.

This clonotype ranks as medium-sized. The chain links TRBV4-3 to TRBJ2-7, with D possibly being TRBD2 (6 bases). Germline CDR1 and CDR2: LGHNA and YSLEER. The germline V and J ends were trimmed by 4 bases and 12 bases, with 25 bases remaining between them. The CDR3 has 15 amino acids. CDR3 nucleotide sequence: TGCGCCAGCAGCCTCACGCGGGAACCTTCTTCCTTCCGGTACTTC. Amino acid sequence: CASSLTREPSSFRYF.

In this sample, this clonotype turned up a few times. The CDR3 region has the DNA TGCAGTGCTAGACATAGCAATCAGCCCCAGCATTTT. Protein sequence: CSARHSNQPQHF. This sequence joins TRBV20-1 and TRBJ1-5, with unresolved D. This CDR3 has 12 residues. V gave up 2 bases and J gave up 0 bases, with 2 bases separating them. The germline gives CDR1 DFQATT, CDR2 SNEGSKA (reference sequence).

Sample share makes this clonotype medium-sized. The chain combines TRBV28 with TRBJ2-1, with 7 bases lining up with TRBD2. The CDR3 covers 13 residues. The germline CDR1 and CDR2 sequences are MDHEN and SYDVKM. Unmatched junction bases numbered 6, after V lost 4 bases and J lost 9 bases. CDR3 sequence (DNA): TGTGCCAGCAGTTCGGGACTAATTATTGAGCAGTTCTTC. Amino acids: CASSSGLIIEQFF.

This clonotype is labeled medium-sized. The chain uses TRBV7-2 and TRBJ2-3; the match to TRBD2 covers 10 bases. This CDR3 has 18 amino acids. V shed 0 bases and J 2 bases; nucleotides not matched to a gene: 8. The germline V gene encodes CDR1 SGHTA and CDR2 FQGNSA. The CDR3 DNA reads TGTGCCAGCAGCTTAGCTCGGTCTAGCGGGGGCCTCACAGATACGCAGTATTTT. This codes for CASSLARSSGGLTDTQYF.

This clonotype is large. The chain carries TRBV18 and TRBJ1-1; 10 bases are shared with TRBD1. Germline trimming cut 1 base from V and 2 bases from J; bases unmatched to any gene: 13. CDR1 and CDR2 (germline): KGHSH, LQKENI. The CDR3 spans 19 residues. The CDR3 DNA follows: TGTGCCAGCTCACCACGGTTGGGACAGGGGACGTATTCAAACACTGAAGCTTTCTTT. It is translated as CASSPRLGQGTYSNTEAFF.

This clonotype is large in the sample. J is TRBJ2-3 and V is TRBV4-3; the D is unclear. Trimming shortened V by 4 bases and J by 5 bases, and 10 bases separated the two germline ends. Germline lookup yields CDR1 LGHNA and CDR2 YSLEER. The CDR3 sequence is 13 residues long. The CDR3 nucleotides are TGCGCCAGCAGCCGTCCCCCGGAAGATACGCAGTATTTT. This translates into CASSRPPEDTQYF.

By its share, this clonotype is large (0.1 to 1%). V usage is TRBV7-3 and J usage is TRBJ2-7; D is perhaps TRBD1 (6 bases). CDR1 and CDR2 (germline): SGHTA, FQGTGA. V was trimmed by 7 bases and J by 0 bases, leaving 25 bases between them. The CDR3 spans 18 residues. The CDR3 reads CASTLRLRDTVYSYEQYF. DNA of the CDR3: TGTGCCAGCACCCTCCGCCTCAGGGACACGGTCTACTCCTACGAGCAGTACTTC. Complete variable domain (other parts from reference TRBV7-3 and TRBJ2-7): GAGVSQTPSNKVTEKGKYVELRCDPISGHTALYWYRQSLGQGPEFLIYFQGTGAADDSGLPNDRFFAVRPEGSVSTLKIQRTERGDSAVYLCASTLRLRDTVYSYEQYFGPGTRLTVT.

By sample share, this clonotype is medium-sized. V usage is TRBV4-3 and J usage is TRBJ1-3; D is possibly TRBD1 (6 bases). The CDR3 sequence is 16 residues long. In germline, CDR1 is LGHNA, CDR2 YSLEER. The V end was cut by 1 base, the J end by 4 bases, with 14 bases between. This chain's CDR3 is CASSQAPTGFGNTIYF. CDR3 nucleotides: TGCGCCAGCAGCCAAGCCCCTACAGGGTTCGGAAACACCATATATTTT.

This clonotype is judged medium-sized. The chain recombines TRBV4-3 with TRBJ2-7; TRBD1 might be the D (6 bases). The CDR3 runs to 15 residues. Germline-derived CDR1 and CDR2 are LGHNA and YSLEER. Trimming removed 1 base at V and 3 bases at J, with 13 bases between. CDR3 DNA: TGCGCCAGCAGCCAAGCAGGGGCCGGACTCTACGAGCAGTACTTC. The encoded protein is CASSQAGAGLYEQYF.

The genes are TRBV6-6 and TRBJ1-4; D gene ambiguous. V lost 4 bases and J 3 bases, leaving 9 bases between the germline ends. This CDR3 has 14 residues. Germline V gene sequence: CDR1 MNHNY, CDR2 SVGAGI (reference sequence). The CDR3 reads CASSWTLANEKLFF. For the CDR3, the DNA is TGTGCCAGCAGTTGGACGCTAGCTAATGAAAAACTGTTTTTT.

Comments on this clonotype: With a much larger clone just one base away, this may be a read error. The genes are TRBV11-1 and TRBJ1-1, with D perhaps TRBD1 (5 bases). The germline V gene encodes CDR1 SGHAT and CDR2 FQDESV (reference sequence). The CDR3 is 16 residues long. For the CDR3, the DNA is TGTGCCAGCAGCTTGAGACCTAACCGGTTGGACACTAAAGCTTTCTTT. Its translation is CASSLRPNRLDTKAFF. The whole variable domain, remainder taken from reference TRBV11-1 and TRBJ1-1, is EAEVAQSPRYKITEKSQAVAFWCDPISGHATLYWYRQILGQGPELLVQFQDESVVDDSQLPKDRFSAERLKGVDSTLKIQPAELGDSAMYLCASSLRPNRLDTKAFFGQGTRLTVV.

This rearrangement joins TRBV28 to TRBJ1-1; D may be TRBD1 (5 bases). V shed 0 bases and J shed 5 bases, with 13 bases lying between them. There are 15 residues in the CDR3. Germline CDR1 reads MDHEN; CDR2 reads SYDVKM. CDR3 coding DNA: TGTGCCAGCAGTTTATGGAGAGGGGCTGGAACTGAAGCTTTCTTT. Protein sequence: CASSLWRGAGTEAFF.

V usage is TRBV14 and J usage is TRBJ2-2; D perhaps matches TRBD1 (5 bases). The V gene's germline CDR1 is SGHDN and CDR2 FVKESK. Between the trimmed V and J ends, which lost 4 bases and 0 bases, there was a span of 24 bases. The CDR3 is made up of 20 amino acids. This CDR3 is CASSPRTLKTYPANTGELFF. The CDR3 DNA reads TGTGCCAGCAGCCCCAGGACACTTAAAACTTATCCAGCGAACACCGGGGAGCTGTTTTTT.

The gene calls are TRBV4-3 and TRBJ1-1; unclear D gene. Trimming removed 1 base at V and 4 bases at J, with 10 bases between. Germline V CDR1 and CDR2: LGHNA, YSLEER. This CDR3 region has 14 residues. CDR3 sequence (DNA): TGCGCCAGCAGCCAAGTAGGTAGCTTCACTGAAGCTTTCTTT. Amino acids: CASSQVGSFTEAFF.

This clonotype is large (0.1 to 1%) within its sample. The chain couples TRBV5-6 to TRBJ2-1; D gene uncertain. The CDR3 covers 12 residues. Trimming took off 5 bases at V and 7 bases at J, with 10 bases between the two ends. The V gene's germline CDR1 is SGHDT and CDR2 YYEEEE. The CDR3 protein is CASRRKENEQFF. The CDR3 DNA reads as TGTGCCAGCAGGAGGAAGGAAAATGAGCAGTTCTTC. Full variable domain (missing parts from reference TRBV5-6 and TRBJ2-1): DAGVTQSPTHLIKTRGQQVTLRCSPKSGHDTVSWYQQALGQGPQFIFQYYEEEERQRGNFPDRFSGHQFPNYSSELNVNALLLGDSALYLCASRRKENEQFFGPGTRLTVL.